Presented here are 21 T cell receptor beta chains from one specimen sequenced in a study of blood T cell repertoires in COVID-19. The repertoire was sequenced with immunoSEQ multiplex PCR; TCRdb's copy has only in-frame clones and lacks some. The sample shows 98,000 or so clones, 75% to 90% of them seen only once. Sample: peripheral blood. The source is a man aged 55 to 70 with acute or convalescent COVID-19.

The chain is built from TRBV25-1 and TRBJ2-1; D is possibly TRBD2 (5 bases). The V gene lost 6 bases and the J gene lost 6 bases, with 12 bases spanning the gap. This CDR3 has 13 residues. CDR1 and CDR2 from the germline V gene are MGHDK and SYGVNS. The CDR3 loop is CASRSDLFNEQFF. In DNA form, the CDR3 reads TGTGCCAGCAGATCGGACTTATTCAATGAGCAGTTCTTC.

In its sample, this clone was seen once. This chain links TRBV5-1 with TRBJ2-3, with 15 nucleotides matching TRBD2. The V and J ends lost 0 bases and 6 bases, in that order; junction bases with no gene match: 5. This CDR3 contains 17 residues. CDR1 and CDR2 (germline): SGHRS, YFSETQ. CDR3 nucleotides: TGCGCCAGCAGCTTGGGGACTAGCGGGAGGGCCGGGGATACGCAGTATTTT. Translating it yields CASSLGTSGRAGDTQYF.

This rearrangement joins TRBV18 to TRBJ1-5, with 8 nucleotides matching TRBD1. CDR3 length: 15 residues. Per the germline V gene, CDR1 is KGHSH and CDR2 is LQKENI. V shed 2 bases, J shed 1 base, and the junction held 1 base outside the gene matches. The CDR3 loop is CASSPDRGSNQPQHF. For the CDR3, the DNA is TGTGCCAGCTCACCAGACAGGGGAAGCAATCAGCCCCAGCATTTT.

This chain's CDR3 is CASSFGNSNQPQHF. CDR3 in DNA: TGTGCCAGCAGCTTCGGGAATAGCAATCAGCCCCAGCATTTT. This chain joins TRBV11-2 and TRBJ1-5, with D hard to call. This CDR3 has 14 residues. V was cut by 3 bases and J by 0 bases, with 6 bases left in between. CDR1 and CDR2 (germline): SGHAT, FQNNGV.

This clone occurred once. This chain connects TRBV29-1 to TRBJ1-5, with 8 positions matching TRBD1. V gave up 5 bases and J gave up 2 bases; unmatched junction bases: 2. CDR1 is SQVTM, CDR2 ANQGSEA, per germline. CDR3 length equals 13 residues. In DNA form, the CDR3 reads TGCAGCGTTCTGGACAGGGGCAATCAGCCCCAGCATTTT. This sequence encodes CSVLDRGNQPQHF.

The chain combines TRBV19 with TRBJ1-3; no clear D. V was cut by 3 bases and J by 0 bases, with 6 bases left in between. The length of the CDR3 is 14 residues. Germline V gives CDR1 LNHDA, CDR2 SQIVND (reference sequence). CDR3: CASSMGVSGNTIYF. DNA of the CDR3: TGTGCCAGTAGTATGGGAGTCTCTGGAAACACCATATATTTT.

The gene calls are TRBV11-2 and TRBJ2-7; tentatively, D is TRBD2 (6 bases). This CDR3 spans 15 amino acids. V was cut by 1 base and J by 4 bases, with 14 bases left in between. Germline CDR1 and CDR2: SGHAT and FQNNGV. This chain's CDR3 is CASSLGTFRGYEQYV. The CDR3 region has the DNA TGTGCCAGCAGCTTAGGTACTTTCCGGGGGTACGAGCAGTACGTC.

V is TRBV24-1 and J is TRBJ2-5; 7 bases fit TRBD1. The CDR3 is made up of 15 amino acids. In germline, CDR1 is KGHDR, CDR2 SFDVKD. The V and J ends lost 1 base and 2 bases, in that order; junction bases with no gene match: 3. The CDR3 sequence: CATSDFLTGQETQYF. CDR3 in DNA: TGTGCCACCAGTGATTTCCTGACAGGGCAAGAGACCCAGTACTTC.

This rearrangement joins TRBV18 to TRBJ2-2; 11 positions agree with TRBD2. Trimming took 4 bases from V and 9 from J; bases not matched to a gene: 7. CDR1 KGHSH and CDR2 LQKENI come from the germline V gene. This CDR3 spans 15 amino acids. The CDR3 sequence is CASSLTSGRPRELFF. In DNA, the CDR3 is TGTGCCAGCTCACTAACTAGCGGGAGACCGAGGGAGCTGTTTTTT. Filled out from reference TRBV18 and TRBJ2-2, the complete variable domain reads NAGVMQNPRHLVRRRGQEARLRCSPMKGHSHVYWYRQLPEEGLKFMVYLQKENIIDESGMPKERFSAEFPKEGPSILRIQQVVRGDSAAYFCASSLTSGRPRELFFGEGSRLTVL.

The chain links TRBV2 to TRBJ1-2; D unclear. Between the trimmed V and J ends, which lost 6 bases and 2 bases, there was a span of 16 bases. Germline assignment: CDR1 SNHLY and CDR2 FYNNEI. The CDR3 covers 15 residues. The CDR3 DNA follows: TGTGCCAGCAGCGAGACCTACAGTACAAACTATGGCTACACCTTC. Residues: CASSETYSTNYGYTF.

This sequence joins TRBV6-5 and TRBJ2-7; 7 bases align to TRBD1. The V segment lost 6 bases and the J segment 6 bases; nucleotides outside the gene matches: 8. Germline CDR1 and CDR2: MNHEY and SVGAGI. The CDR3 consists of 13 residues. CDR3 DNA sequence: TGTGCCAGCAGCGAGACAGGGCTGTCCGAGCAGTACGTC. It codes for CASSETGLSEQYV.

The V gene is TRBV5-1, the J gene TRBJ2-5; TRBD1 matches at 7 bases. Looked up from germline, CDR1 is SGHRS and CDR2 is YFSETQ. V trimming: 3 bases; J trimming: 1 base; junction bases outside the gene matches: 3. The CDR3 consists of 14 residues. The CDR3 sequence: CASSYDRAQETQYF. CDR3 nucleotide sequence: TGCGCCAGCAGCTATGACAGGGCCCAAGAGACCCAGTACTTC. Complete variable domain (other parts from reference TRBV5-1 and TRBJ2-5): KAGVTQTPRYLIKTRGQQVTLSCSPISGHRSVSWYQQTPGQGLQFLFEYFSETQRNKGNFPGRFSGRQFSNSRSEMNVSTLELGDSALYLCASSYDRAQETQYFGPGTRLLVL.

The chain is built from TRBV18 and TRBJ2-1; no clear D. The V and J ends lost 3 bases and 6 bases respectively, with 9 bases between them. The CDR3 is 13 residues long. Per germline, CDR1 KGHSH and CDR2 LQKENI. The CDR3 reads CASSPNRVNEQFF. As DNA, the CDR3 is TGTGCCAGCTCACCCAACCGGGTCAATGAGCAGTTCTTC.

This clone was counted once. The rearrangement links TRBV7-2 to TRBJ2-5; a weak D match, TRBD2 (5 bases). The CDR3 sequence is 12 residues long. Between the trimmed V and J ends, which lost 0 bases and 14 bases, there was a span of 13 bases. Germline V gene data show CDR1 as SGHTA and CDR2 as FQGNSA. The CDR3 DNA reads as TGTGCCAGCAGCTTAGCAGGTCTAGCTTATTACTTC. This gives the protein CASSLAGLAYYF.

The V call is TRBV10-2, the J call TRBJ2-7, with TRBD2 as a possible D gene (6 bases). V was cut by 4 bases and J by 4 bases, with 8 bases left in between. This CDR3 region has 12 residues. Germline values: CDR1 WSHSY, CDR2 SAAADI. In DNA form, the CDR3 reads TGCGCCAGCAGTGGGAGCGGGTACGAGCAGTACGTC. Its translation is CASSGSGYEQYV.

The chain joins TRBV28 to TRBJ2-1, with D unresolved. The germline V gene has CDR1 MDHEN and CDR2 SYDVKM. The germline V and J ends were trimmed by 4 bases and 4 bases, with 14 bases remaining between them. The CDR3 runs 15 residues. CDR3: CASSSKRSWYNEQFF. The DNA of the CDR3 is TGTGCCAGCAGTTCTAAGAGGAGTTGGTACAATGAGCAGTTCTTC.

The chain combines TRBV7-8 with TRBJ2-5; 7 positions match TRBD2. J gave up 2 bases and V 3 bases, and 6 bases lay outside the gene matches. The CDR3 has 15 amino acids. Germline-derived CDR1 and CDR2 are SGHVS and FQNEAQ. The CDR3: CASSLGSGAQETQYF. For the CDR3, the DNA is TGTGCCAGCAGCTTGGGAAGCGGGGCGCAAGAGACCCAGTACTTC.

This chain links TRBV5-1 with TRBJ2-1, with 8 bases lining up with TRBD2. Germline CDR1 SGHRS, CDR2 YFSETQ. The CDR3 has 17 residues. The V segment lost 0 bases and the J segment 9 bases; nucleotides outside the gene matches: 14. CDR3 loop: CASSLALADMFGGEQFF. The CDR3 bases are TGCGCCAGCAGCTTGGCACTAGCGGATATGTTTGGGGGTGAGCAGTTCTTC.

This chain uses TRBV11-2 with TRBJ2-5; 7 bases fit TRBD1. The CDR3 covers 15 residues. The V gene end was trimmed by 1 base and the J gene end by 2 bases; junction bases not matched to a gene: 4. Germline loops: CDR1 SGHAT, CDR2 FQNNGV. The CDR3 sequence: CASSLGTGQQETQYF. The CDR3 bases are TGTGCCAGCAGCTTAGGAACGGGACAGCAAGAGACCCAGTACTTC.

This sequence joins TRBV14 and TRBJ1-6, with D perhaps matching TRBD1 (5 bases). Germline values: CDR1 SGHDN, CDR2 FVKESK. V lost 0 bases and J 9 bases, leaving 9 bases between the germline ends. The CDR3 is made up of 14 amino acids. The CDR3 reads CASSQDWGVSPLHF. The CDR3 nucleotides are TGTGCCAGCAGCCAAGATTGGGGGGTTTCACCCCTCCACTTT.

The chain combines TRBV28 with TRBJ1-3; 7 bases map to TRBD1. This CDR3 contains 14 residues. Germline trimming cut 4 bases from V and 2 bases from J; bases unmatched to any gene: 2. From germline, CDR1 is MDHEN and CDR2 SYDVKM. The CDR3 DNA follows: TGTGCCAGCAGTTCGACAGGGACTGGAAACACCATATATTTT. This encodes CASSSTGTGNTIYF.